Sequencing of this T cell receptor beta chain was carried out in a study of blood T cell repertoires in COVID-19. After removal of 0 bases from V and 3 bases from J, the junction contained 8 bases not matched to a gene. The CDR3 is 16 residues long. Germline assignment: CDR1 MNHEY and CDR2 SVGAGI. Only in-frame clones appear in the TCRdb table, and some are missing; sequencing was by immunoSEQ multiplex PCR. There are under 250,000 clones in the sample; 82% occur only once, and 3% to 4% lies in the top ten. The study recruited people aged 18 to 89 years across around 23 US areas. Assignments of participants to cohorts depended upon their own reported clinical history. Two consecutive negative NP/OP PCR tests, clearance, or resolved symptoms defined Cohort 3 recovery.

This sequence originates from a woman aged 55 to 70 who had recovered from COVID-19. Sequences were obtained from PBMCs or T cells enriched from blood (not recorded which). V gene TRBV6-5 combines with J gene TRBJ2-7; 7 nucleotides line up with TRBD1. The chain's CDR3 is CASSYSTGQEIYEQYF. The DNA of the CDR3 is TGTGCCAGCAGTTACTCGACCGGACAGGAGATCTACGAGCAGTACTTC.